This T cell receptor beta chain was observed in a study of blood T cells in healthy people across ages. The study drew donors from healthy Caucasian individuals in Russia aged roughly 6 to 100. Around 10 milliliters of peripheral blood were drawn from each donor. It was with a sample-barcoded 5' primer and a J-beta primer mix that a second PCR of roughly 7 to 12 cycles was run. MiXCR was run by TCRdb on the 5' RACE reads, yielding one entry per CDR3 protein. This sample has roughly 700,000 distinct CDR3 sequences, with about 34% found just once. Trimming at V came to 4 bases and at J to 4 bases, leaving 9 bases not matched to a gene. Germline V lookup: CDR1 SGHRS, CDR2 YFSETQ. The CDR3 spans 16 residues. This clonotype was counted many times.

This receptor was obtained from a woman aged 80 or over in good health. Sequencing input: blood. The V and J genes are TRBV5-1 and TRBJ2-2; 8 bases match TRBD1. CDR3 loop: CASSLRTGSGTGELFF. The CDR3 DNA follows: TGCGCCAGCAGCCTAAGGACAGGGTCCGGCACCGGGGAGCTGTTTTTT.